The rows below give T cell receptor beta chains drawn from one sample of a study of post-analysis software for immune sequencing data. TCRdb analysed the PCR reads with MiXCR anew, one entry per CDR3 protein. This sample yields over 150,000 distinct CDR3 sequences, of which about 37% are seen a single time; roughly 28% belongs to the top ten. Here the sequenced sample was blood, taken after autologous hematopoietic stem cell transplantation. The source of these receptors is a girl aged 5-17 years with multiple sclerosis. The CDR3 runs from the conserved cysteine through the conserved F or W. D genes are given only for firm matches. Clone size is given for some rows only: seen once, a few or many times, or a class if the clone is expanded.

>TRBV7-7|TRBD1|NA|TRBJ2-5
CASSLGTGGREETQYF
TGTGCTAGCAGCTTGGGGACAGGGGGACGGGAAGAGACCCAGTACTTC
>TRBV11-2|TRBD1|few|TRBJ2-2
CASLSPIRDRGTGELFF
TGTGCCAGCTTGAGCCCTATCCGGGACAGGGGGACCGGGGAGCTGTTTTTT
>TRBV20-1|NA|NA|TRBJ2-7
CSARDGRGREQYF
TGCAGTGCTAGAGATGGGCGGGGCAGGGAGCAGTACTTC
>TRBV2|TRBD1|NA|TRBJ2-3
CASTRQGAGDTQYF
TGTGCCAGCACTCGGCAGGGGGCAGGAGATACGCAGTATTTT
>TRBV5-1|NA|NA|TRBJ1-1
CASSFGTREDTEAFF
TGCGCCAGCAGCTTTGGGACCCGGGAGGACACTGAAGCTTTCTTT
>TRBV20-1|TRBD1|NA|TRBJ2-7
CSARGQGIVERYF
TGCAGTGCTAGGGGACAGGGAATCGTCGAGCGGTACTTC
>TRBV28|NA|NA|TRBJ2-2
CASSLPTITGELFF
TGTGCCAGCAGTTTGCCGACCATCACCGGGGAGCTGTTTTTT
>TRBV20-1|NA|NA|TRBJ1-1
CSARQTMNTEAFF
TGCAGTGCTAGACAGACCATGAACACTGAAGCTTTCTTT
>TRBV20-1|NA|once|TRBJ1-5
CSAPRSGAGNQPQHF
TGCAGTGCCCCCCGGTCGGGGGCAGGCAATCAGCCCCAGCATTTT
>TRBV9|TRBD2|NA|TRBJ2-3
CASSPPAGPSTDTQYF
TGTGCCAGCAGCCCGCCAGCGGGGCCTAGCACAGATACGCAGTATTTT
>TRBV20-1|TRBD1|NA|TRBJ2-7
CSARVTFGQVGGYEQYF
TGCAGTGCTAGAGTGACGTTCGGACAGGTTGGGGGCTACGAGCAGTACTTC
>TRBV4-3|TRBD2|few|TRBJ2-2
CASSVRRWRESFTRELFF
TGCGCCAGCAGCGTACGTAGGTGGCGGGAGTCCTTCACCCGGGAGCTGTTTTTT
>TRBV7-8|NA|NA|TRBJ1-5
CASSSRFNQPQHF
TGTGCCAGCAGCTCACGCTTTAATCAGCCCCAGCATTTT
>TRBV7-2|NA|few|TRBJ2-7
CASKGVDYEQYF
TGTGCCAGCAAAGGGGTAGACTACGAGCAGTACTTC
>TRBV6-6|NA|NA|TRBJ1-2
CASSYSDTGSANYGYTF
TGTGCCAGCAGTTACTCGGATACAGGTTCAGCTAACTATGGCTACACCTTC
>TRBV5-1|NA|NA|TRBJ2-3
CASSLLLDTQYF
TGCGCCAGCAGCCTCCTTTTGGATACGCAGTATTTT
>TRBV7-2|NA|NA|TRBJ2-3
CASSLGGHYDTQYF
TGTGCCAGCAGCTTAGGCGGGCACTATGATACGCAGTATTTT
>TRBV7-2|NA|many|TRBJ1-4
CASSLARGTEKLFF
TGTGCCAGCAGCTTAGCGCGAGGGACTGAAAAACTGTTTTTT
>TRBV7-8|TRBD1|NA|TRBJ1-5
CASRPGGGNQPQHF
TGTGCCAGCAGGCCAGGGGGAGGCAATCAGCCCCAGCATTTT
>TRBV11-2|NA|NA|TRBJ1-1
CVSSLEGSARGWTEAFF
TGTGTCAGCAGCTTAGAAGGGTCAGCCCGGGGTTGGACTGAAGCTTTCTTT
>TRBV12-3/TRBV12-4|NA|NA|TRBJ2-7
CASSSLAEQYF
TGTGCCAGCAGTTCACTTGCCGAGCAGTACTTC
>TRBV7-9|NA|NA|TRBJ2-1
CASNPRTGYNEQFF
TGTGCCAGCAACCCCCGGACGGGGTACAATGAGCAGTTCTTC
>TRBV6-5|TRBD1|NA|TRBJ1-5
CASRKQGGNQPQHF
TGTGCCAGCAGAAAACAGGGGGGCAATCAGCCCCAGCATTTT
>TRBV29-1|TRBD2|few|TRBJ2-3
CSGGLAGAWDTDTQYF
TGCAGCGGGGGACTAGCGGGAGCGTGGGACACAGATACGCAGTATTTT
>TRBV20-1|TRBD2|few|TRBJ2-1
CSAQTSGNRNEQFF
TGCAGTGCACAGACTAGCGGGAATCGGAATGAGCAGTTCTTC
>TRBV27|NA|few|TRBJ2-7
CASSWGRSYEQYF
TGTGCCAGCAGTTGGGGCAGATCCTACGAGCAGTACTTC
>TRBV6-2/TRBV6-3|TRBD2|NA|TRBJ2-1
CASSYPRLAGDYTLNEQFF
TGTGCCAGCAGTTACCCTAGACTAGCGGGCGACTACACGTTGAATGAGCAGTTCTTC
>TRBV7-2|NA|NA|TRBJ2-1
CASSLEWPINEQFF
TGTGCCAGCAGCTTAGAGTGGCCCATAAATGAGCAGTTCTTC
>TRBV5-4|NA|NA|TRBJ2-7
CASSLWTGTPCEQYF
TGTGCCAGCAGCTTATGGACCGGGACACCTTGCGAGCAGTACTTC
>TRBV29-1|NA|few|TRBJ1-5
CSVGNQGPLGAQHF
TGCAGCGTTGGGAACCAGGGTCCCCTAGGTGCCCAGCATTTT
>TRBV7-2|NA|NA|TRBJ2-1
CASRHGGSGHQPGNYNEQFF
TGTGCCAGCAGACATGGTGGCTCGGGACACCAACCAGGAAACTACAATGAGCAGTTCTTC
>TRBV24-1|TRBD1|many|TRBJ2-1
CATSDFGQGGDNEQFF
TGTGCCACCAGTGATTTTGGACAGGGTGGGGACAATGAGCAGTTCTTC
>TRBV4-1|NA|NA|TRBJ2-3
CASSQDSHRGQLGGDTQYF
TGCGCCAGCAGCCAAGATTCTCATCGCGGACAGCTCGGGGGTGATACGCAGTATTTT
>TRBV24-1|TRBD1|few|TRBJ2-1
CATSEAGTGVNEQFF
TGTGCCACCAGTGAAGCCGGGACAGGGGTCAATGAGCAGTTCTTC
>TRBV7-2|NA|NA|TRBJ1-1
CASSPHGRNTEAFF
TGTGCCAGCAGCCCGCACGGTCGGAACACTGAAGCTTTCTTT
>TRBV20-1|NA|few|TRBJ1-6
CSASQSRGSSPLHF
TGCAGTGCTAGCCAAAGCCGGGGCAGCTCACCCCTCCACTTT
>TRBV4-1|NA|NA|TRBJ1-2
CASSQDSNLLYNYTF
TGCGCCAGCAGCCAAGATTCGAACCTCCTATATAACTACACCTTC
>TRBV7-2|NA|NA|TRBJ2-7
CASSFDRGRQSEQYF
TGTGCCAGCAGCTTTGATCGGGGGAGGCAGAGCGAGCAGTACTTC
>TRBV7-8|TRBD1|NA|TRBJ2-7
CASSPDDRDEQYF
TGTGCCAGCAGCCCAGATGACAGGGACGAGCAGTACTTC
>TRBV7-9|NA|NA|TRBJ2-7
CASSGDTYEQYF
TGTGCCAGCAGCGGGGACACCTACGAGCAGTACTTC
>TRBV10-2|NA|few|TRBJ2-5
CASSHPRYQETQYF
TGCGCCAGCAGCCACCCCAGGTACCAAGAGACCCAGTACTTC
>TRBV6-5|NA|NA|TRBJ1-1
CASSPLQGGARTEAFF
TGTGCCAGCAGCCCTCTCCAGGGAGGGGCGAGAACTGAAGCTTTCTTT